This T cell receptor beta chain was identified in a study of shared clonotypes between healthy human individuals. Study-level background: Researchers assigned three CD4 naive, three CD4 memory, two CD8 naive and one CD8 memory plate to each donor. Regarding the study as a whole: When naive CD4 clonotypes were compared across a handful of donors, 4% to 5.5% were shared. Compared with clonotypes that all four donors shared, non-shared clonotypes had lower generation probabilities.

About this clone: Its matching antigen is unknown.

This table comes from immunoSEQ multiplex PCR, and its TCRdb copy is limited to in-frame clones, with some not included. Of some 1.4 million clones in the sample, 96% were seen once. Per the germline V gene, CDR1 is SQVTM and CDR2 is ANQGSEA. The CDR3 length is 13 residues. The V gene lost 7 bases and the J gene lost 3 bases, with 15 bases spanning the gap. This chain links TRBV29-1 with TRBJ1-2; D remains unclear. The sample comprised naive CD4+ T cells sorted from blood. Subset denoted: CD45RA+ positively selected. This TCR was recovered from a man aged 30 to 45 in good health. The CDR3 reads CSAWVGGYYGYTF. In nucleotides, the CDR3 is TGCAGCGCCTGGGTAGGCGGCTACTATGGCTACACCTTC.